Following are 8 T cell receptor beta chains from one sample sequenced in a study of blood T cell repertoires in COVID-19. Assay used: immunoSEQ multiplex PCR; TCRdb lists only in-frame clones, some missing. The table includes some 150,000 clones, roughly 90% detected once. The sequenced material came from peripheral blood. All receptors come from a man in his 60s with acute or convalescent COVID-19.

The gene calls are TRBV6-5 and TRBJ1-4; maybe TRBD1 (5 bases). The V and J ends lost 6 bases and 7 bases respectively, with 15 bases between them. The CDR3 runs to 14 residues. The germline V gene encodes CDR1 MNHEY and CDR2 SVGAGI. CDR3 protein: CASRPGWEGEKLFF. The CDR3 DNA is TGTGCCAGCAGGCCAGGGTGGGAGGGTGAAAAACTGTTTTTT.

V usage is TRBV12-3 or TRBV12-4 and J usage is TRBJ1-2; D remains unclear. With 3 bases removed from V and 4 bases from J, the gap between germline ends came to 6 bases. The CDR3 has 12 amino acids. DNA for the CDR3: TGTGCCAGCAGTTTTTCAGTCTATGGCTACACCTTC. Amino acids: CASSFSVYGYTF.

CDR3: CASSKSAWPQHF. In DNA form, the CDR3 reads TGTGCCAGTAGCAAATCCGCGTGGCCCCAGCATTTT. The J gene is TRBJ1-5, the V gene TRBV19, with no clear D. V gave up 6 bases and J gave up 9 bases, with 12 bases separating them. This CDR3 has 12 residues. The V gene's germline CDR1 is LNHDA and CDR2 SQIVND (reference sequence).

This clone was recorded only once. V usage is TRBV21-1 and J usage is TRBJ1-4; the table calls TRBD1, which could not be checked here. TRBV21-1 is deemed a pseudogene. This CDR3 comprises 16 residues. The CDR3, as DNA: TGTGCCAGCAGCAAGACGGACAGGGGGCGTGGTGAAAAACTGTTTTTT. This gives the protein CASSKTDRGRGEKLFF.

The CDR3 coding sequence is TGTGCCAGCATTACGGGAGGGTCTCTCCGGGGCTACACCTTC. Translated, it gives CASITGGSLRGYTF. The chain combines TRBV6-5 with TRBJ1-2; no clear D gene. The V and J ends lost 7 bases and 8 bases respectively, with 20 bases between them. This CDR3 has 14 residues. The germline CDR1 and CDR2 sequences are MNHEY and SVGAGI.

For this clone: Other DNA sequences of this sample code for an identical CDR3. This rearrangement joins TRBV30 to TRBJ2-7; D is uncertain. In germline, CDR1 is GTSNPN, CDR2 SVGIG (reference sequence). The CDR3 loop spans 11 amino acids. V was pared by 0 bases and J by 2 bases, with 2 bases between. The CDR3: CAWSVAYEQYF. In nucleotides, the CDR3 is TGTGCCTGGAGTGTCGCCTACGAGCAGTACTTC.

V and J are TRBV7-2 and TRBJ1-2, with 7 bases fitting TRBD1. This CDR3 contains 15 residues. V lost 5 bases, J lost 0 bases, and 6 bases stayed unmatched. Looked up from germline, CDR1 is SGHTA and CDR2 is FQGNSA. The CDR3 sequence is CASSLGTASNYGYTF. In DNA form, the CDR3 reads TGTGCCAGCAGCCTCGGGACAGCCTCTAACTATGGCTACACCTTC.

This chain uses TRBV7-6 with TRBJ2-2; D is perhaps TRBD1 (6 bases). The V gene's germline CDR1 is SGHVS and CDR2 FNYEAQ. This CDR3 has 14 residues. The V and J ends lost 6 bases and 4 bases respectively, with 12 bases between them. The CDR3 sequence: CASSLGARTGELFF. In nucleotides, the CDR3 is TGTGCCAGCAGTCTGGGGGCGCGCACCGGGGAGCTGTTTTTT.